This T cell receptor beta chain came from a study of long-term antiretroviral therapy in people with HIV. A remark on this clone: The antigen is undetermined.

With survey level as its setting, the immunoSEQ assay was v3.0. Per-sample targets for sequencing were about 40,000-55,000 T-cell genomes. Repertoires were generated with immunoSEQ multiplex PCR, while TCRdb's copy carries only in-frame clones and drops some. The sample shows roughly 15,000 clones, approximately 81% of them seen only once. Findings and caveats of the study: When set beside controls, HIV repertoires had CDR3 length ranges that were narrower. Dominant in the repertoire at all time points were clones expanded before ART.

The CDR3 contains 11 residues. Germline V gene lookup returns CDR1 SGHNT and CDR2 YYREEE (reference sequence). With 3 bases removed from V and 1 base from J, the gap between germline ends came to 1 base. The clonotype comes from a woman between 40 and 55 years old with HIV. Here the sequenced sample was unsorted PBMCs, taken 3.1 to 3.3 years after starting antiretroviral therapy. This chain links TRBV5-4 with TRBJ1-2; D unresolved. In DNA form, the CDR3 reads TGTGCCAGCAGCTATAACTATGGCTACACCTTC. Its translation is CASSYNYGYTF.